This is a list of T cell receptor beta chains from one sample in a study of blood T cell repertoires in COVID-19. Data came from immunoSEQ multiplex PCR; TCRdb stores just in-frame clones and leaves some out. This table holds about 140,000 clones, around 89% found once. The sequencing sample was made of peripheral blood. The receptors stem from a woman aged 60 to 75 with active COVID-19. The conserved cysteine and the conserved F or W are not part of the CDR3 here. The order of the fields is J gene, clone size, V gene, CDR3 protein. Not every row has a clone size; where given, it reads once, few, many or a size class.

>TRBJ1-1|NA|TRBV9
ASSATGGTEAF
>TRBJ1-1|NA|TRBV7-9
ASSLVSTEAF
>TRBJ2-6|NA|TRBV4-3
ASSQAVAVYSGANVLT
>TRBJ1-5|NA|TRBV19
ASNPGGAAIGQPQH
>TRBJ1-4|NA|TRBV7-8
ASSPGTGAFSEKLF
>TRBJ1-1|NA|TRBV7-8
ASSPSGVRNTEAF
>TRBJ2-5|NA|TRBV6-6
ASSPRGTGASGETQY
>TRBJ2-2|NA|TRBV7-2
ASSFPRTSGNTGELF
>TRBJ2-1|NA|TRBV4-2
ASSQEQRGSYNEQF
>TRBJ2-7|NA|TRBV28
ASSFWGQGGPYEQY
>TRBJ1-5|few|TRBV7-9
ASTPGGAGQPQH